The rows below give T cell receptor beta chains drawn from one sample of a study of cytomegalovirus exposure and HLA in healthy donors. Only in-frame clones appear in the TCRdb table, and some are missing; sequencing was by immunoSEQ multiplex PCR. In the table there are 60,000 to 85,000 clones, over 60% of which are singletons. The sequencing sample was made of PBMCs. Receptor source: a male donor in good health and CMV-seropositive. The CDR3 runs from the conserved cysteine through the conserved F or W. The order of the fields is J gene, clone size, V gene, D gene, CDR3 DNA, CDR3 protein. D genes are given only for firm matches. Clone size is not always given. Where it is, it says once, few, many or a class for expanded clones.

TRBJ2-1	-	TRBV5-7	-	TGTGCCAGCAGCTTGGGTAGCTCCTACAATGAGCAGTTCTTC	CASSLGSSYNEQFF
TRBJ2-1	once	TRBV2	TRBD1	TGTGCCAGCAGTAAAGACAGGGGGCGTTGGAATGAGCAGTTCTTC	CASSKDRGRWNEQFF
TRBJ1-6	-	TRBV4-2	TRBD1	TGTGCCAGCAGCCAAGGACAGGGAGAAAATTCACCCCTCCACTTT	CASSQGQGENSPLHF
TRBJ2-1	-	TRBV30	-	TGTGCCTCCACCCCCGGCAATGAGCAGTTCTTC	CASTPGNEQFF
TRBJ2-7	-	TRBV19	-	TGTGCCAGTAAGATGGGGGCAGGCTACGAGCAGTACTTC	CASKMGAGYEQYF
TRBJ1-2	-	TRBV5-6	-	TGTGCCAGCAGCTTGGGGCCGTCCTTCTATGGCTACACCTTC	CASSLGPSFYGYTF
TRBJ2-2	few	TRBV4-1	TRBD1	TGCGCCAGCAGCCAAGCGGGTGGACAGGGGGCCCGGGAGCTGTTTTTT	CASSQAGGQGARELFF
TRBJ1-4	-	TRBV18	TRBD1	TGTGCCAGCTCATCCCAGGGGGGTGAAAAACTGTTTTTT	CASSSQGGEKLFF
TRBJ2-1	medium-sized	TRBV4-2	TRBD2	TGTGCCAGCAGCCAAGATAGCGGGGGGGCCTACAATGAGCAGTTCTTC	CASSQDSGGAYNEQFF
TRBJ2-3	-	TRBV7-8	TRBD1	TGTGCCAGCAGCTTATTCGCAGGGACAGCCTCGGCAGATACGCAGTATTTT	CASSLFAGTASADTQYF
TRBJ1-4	-	TRBV15	-	TGTGCCACCAGCAGAGATCGGGGTGGTGAAAAACTGTTTTTT	CATSRDRGGEKLFF
TRBJ2-3	-	TRBV25-1	TRBD2	TGTGCCAGCAGTGGCTTCGGGAGGACAGATACGCAGTATTTT	CASSGFGRTDTQYF
TRBJ2-3	-	TRBV7-2	-	TGTGCCAGCAGCTTAGTGGGGGGGGCTAGCACAGATACGCAGTATTTT	CASSLVGGASTDTQYF
TRBJ1-5	-	TRBV6-1	-	TGTGCCAGCAGGCGGGAGACATTTAGCAATCAGCCCCAGCATTTT	CASRRETFSNQPQHF
TRBJ2-7	-	TRBV7-3	-	TGTGCCAGCAGCCCCCCCCCAGGCTCCGAGCAGTACTTC	CASSPPPGSEQYF
TRBJ1-1	-	TRBV10-2	-	TGCGCCAGCAGCAGTCAGGGCTTAGGGAACACTGAAGCTTTCTTT	CASSSQGLGNTEAFF
TRBJ2-7	few	TRBV9	TRBD1	TGTGCCAGCAGCGTAGAGGGGACAGAAGAATACGAGCAGTACTTC	CASSVEGTEEYEQYF
TRBJ1-2	-	TRBV28	TRBD1	TGTGCCAGCAGACCAGGGGGGCTCTATGGCTACACCTTC	CASRPGGLYGYTF
TRBJ1-5	-	TRBV19	TRBD1	TGTGCCAGTAGACCGACAGGGGGGCATCAGCCCCAGCATTTT	CASRPTGGHQPQHF
TRBJ2-7	-	TRBV5-1	TRBD2	TGCGCCAGCAGCTTTAGGAGCGGGGGGGACTACGAGCAGTACTTC	CASSFRSGGDYEQYF
TRBJ1-4	-	TRBV7-9	TRBD1	TGTGCCAGCAGCTTGCGCGACAGGGCGTATAATGAAAAACTGTTTTTT	CASSLRDRAYNEKLFF
TRBJ1-6	-	TRBV18	TRBD1	TGTGCCAGCTCACCCGGACAGGGAAATTCACCCCTCCACTTT	CASSPGQGNSPLHF
TRBJ1-3	-	TRBV25-1	TRBD1	TGTGCCAGCACTGCCTCAGGGGGTAAAGGAAACACCATATATTTT	CASTASGGKGNTIYF
TRBJ2-3	-	TRBV9	TRBD2	TGTGCCAGCAGCGTAGGTCCACTAGCGGGGGGACGCACAGATACGCAGTATTTT	CASSVGPLAGGRTDTQYF
TRBJ2-7	-	TRBV27	TRBD1	TGTGCCAGCAGTTTAGAGTGGGGACAGGGGAACTACGAGCAGTACTTC	CASSLEWGQGNYEQYF
TRBJ2-7	-	TRBV30	TRBD1	TGTGCCTGGAGTCAGGGACAGTTAGAGCAGTACTTC	CAWSQGQLEQYF
TRBJ1-1	-	TRBV5-1	TRBD1	TGCGCCAGCAGCTCCGGAGACAGGGGGCAAATCACTGAAGCTTTCTTT	CASSSGDRGQITEAFF
TRBJ1-1	-	TRBV5-1	-	TGCGCCAGTAGGAGTTCCACTGAAGCTTTCTTT	CASRSSTEAFF
TRBJ2-3	few	TRBV7-2	TRBD2	TGTGCCAGCAGCATTAGGGTTTTCGGGGGGGTGTCAAACACAGATACGCAGTATTTT	CASSIRVFGGVSNTDTQYF
TRBJ1-5	-	TRBV27	TRBD1	TGTGCCAGCAGTTCCCACCTGACAGGGGGGAATCAGCCCCAGCATTTT	CASSSHLTGGNQPQHF
TRBJ2-7	-	TRBV9	TRBD2	TGTGCCAGCAGCGAGGGGAGGGCGGGCTCCTACGAGCAGTACTTC	CASSEGRAGSYEQYF
TRBJ2-5	-	TRBV14	-	TGTGCCAGCAGACCGACAGCCCAAGAGACCCAGTACTTC	CASRPTAQETQYF
TRBJ2-1	-	TRBV6-4	TRBD1	TGTGCCAGCAGTGACGGGGGGACAGGGGGCAATGAGCAGTTCTTC	CASSDGGTGGNEQFF
TRBJ1-2	-	TRBV4-2	TRBD1	TGTGCCAGCAGCCAAGATGGGGACAGGGGTTATGGCTACACCTTC	CASSQDGDRGYGYTF
TRBJ2-1	-	TRBV14	-	TGTGCCAGCAGCCGCTACAGGAATGAGCAGTTCTTC	CASSRYRNEQFF
TRBJ2-5	-	TRBV7-2	TRBD2	TGTGCCAGCAGCCACCCCGGATGGGCGGGGGAAGGGGAGACCCAGTACTTC	CASSHPGWAGEGETQYF
TRBJ2-4	-	TRBV2	-	TGTGCCAGCAGGATCATACTAGCCAAAAACATTCAGTACTTC	CASRIILAKNIQYF
TRBJ2-1	-	TRBV5-6	TRBD2	TGTGCCAGCAGCTTACTCGCGGGGGGTTACAATGAGCAGTTCTTC	CASSLLAGGYNEQFF
TRBJ2-7	-	TRBV21-1	-	TGTGCCAGCAGCAAGCCCGGGACTAGCGGTACCGAGCAGTACTTC	CASSKPGTSGTEQYF
TRBJ2-3	few	TRBV10-3	-	TGTGCCATCAGTGACGCGGGGCTGGGCACAGATACGCAGTATTTT	CAISDAGLGTDTQYF
TRBJ2-7	-	TRBV6-6	TRBD1	TGTGCCAGCAGTTCCAAAGACAGGGGGCTAACCTACGAGCAGTACTTC	CASSSKDRGLTYEQYF
TRBJ2-7	-	TRBV30	-	TGTGCCTGGAGATACAGGGGGGGTAACTACGAGCAGTACTTC	CAWRYRGGNYEQYF
TRBJ2-1	-	TRBV18	TRBD2	TGTGCCAGCTCAGTTCCGGGACTAGCGGGAGGCCGCCCACCGAATGAGCAGTTCTTC	CASSVPGLAGGRPPNEQFF
TRBJ2-3	-	TRBV29-1	TRBD2	TGCAGCGTTGCGGGGGGGGCGGGGGGGTCACCTGATACGCAGTATTTT	CSVAGGAGGSPDTQYF
TRBJ2-7	once	TRBV7-2	TRBD1	TGTGCCAGCAGCTTAGTTGGGGACAGGGGCCACGAGCAGTACTTC	CASSLVGDRGHEQYF
TRBJ2-7	-	TRBV2	-	TGTGCCAGCAAACACTACGAACAGTACTTC	CASKHYEQYF
TRBJ2-3	-	TRBV7-9	TRBD2	TGTGCCAGCAGGGTACTAGCGGGAGTCGTAGATACGCAGTATTTT	CASRVLAGVVDTQYF
TRBJ1-1	-	TRBV5-1	TRBD1	TGCGCCAGCAGAGCCGGGACAGATTATGAAGCTTTCTTT	CASRAGTDYEAFF